These 16 T cell receptor beta chains share one sample of origin, sequenced in a study of T-cell reconstitution after alpha-beta-depleted transplantation in children. Unique molecular identifiers were incorporated when the TCRbeta library was constructed. TCRdb reanalysed the PCR reads using MiXCR and keeps one entry per CDR3 protein. The sample consists of 65,000 to 70,000 distinct CDR3 sequences, 4.9% of them appearing once. Specimen: PBMCs, mostly from graft donor cells, collected 180 days after TCRalphabeta/CD19-depleted stem cell transplant. These receptors all come from a boy under two years old who had a stem cell transplant for acute myeloid leukemia, so the T cells may come from the graft donor.

The sample holds many counts of this clonotype. This chain uses TRBV20-1 with TRBJ2-1; D is possibly TRBD2 (6 bases). With 5 bases removed from V and 7 bases from J, the gap between germline ends came to 15 bases. Germline CDR1 and CDR2: DFQATT and SNEGSKA (reference sequence). There are 13 residues in the CDR3. This CDR3 is CSAQTGGVNEQFF. CDR3 in DNA: TGCAGTGCTCAAACGGGCGGGGTGAATGAGCAGTTCTTC.

This clonotype was seen repeatedly, ten times or more. The rearrangement links TRBV7-6 to TRBJ2-3, with D possibly matching TRBD1 (6 bases). Trimming left V 4 bases short and J 2 bases short, with 10 bases between. The CDR3 length is 14 residues. Germline V CDR1 and CDR2: SGHVS, FNYEAQ. The CDR3 DNA sequence: TGTGCCAGCAGCTCTTGGGACATCACAGATACGCAGTATTTT. Translation gives CASSSWDITDTQYF. Full variable domain (outside the CDR3, taken from reference TRBV7-6 and TRBJ2-3): GAGVSQSPRYKVTKRGQDVALRCDPISGHVSLYWYRQALGQGPEFLTYFNYEAQQDKSGLPNDRFSAERPEGSISTLTIQRTEQRDSAMYRCASSSWDITDTQYFGPGTRLTVL.

This clonotype was detected many times. This sequence joins TRBV12-3 or TRBV12-4 and TRBJ2-3; 9 bases map to TRBD2. The CDR3 extends over 15 amino acids. The V gene end was trimmed by 4 bases and the J gene end by 2 bases; junction bases not matched to a gene: 4. The CDR3: CASSYSGGPTDTQYF. The CDR3 DNA reads as TGTGCCAGCAGTTATAGCGGGGGCCCCACAGATACGCAGTATTTT.

There are many counts of this clonotype. The CDR3 is CATGRGNEETQYF. Written as DNA, the CDR3 is TGTGCCACCGGGCGGGGGAACGAGGAGACCCAGTACTTC. The rearrangement uses TRBV15 and TRBJ2-5; the match to TRBD2 covers 7 bases. This CDR3 is 13 amino acids long. Germline V gene data show CDR1 as LNHNV and CDR2 as YYDKDF (reference sequence). Losses at the gene ends were 8 bases for V and 5 bases for J; bases not matched to a gene: 8.

This clonotype appeared many times. The chain couples TRBV7-2 to TRBJ1-6; D is possibly TRBD1 (6 bases). This CDR3 has 17 amino acids. V dropped 5 bases and J dropped 2 bases, with 16 bases sitting between them. Germline V CDR1 and CDR2: SGHTA, FQGNSA. This chain's CDR3 is CASSARQAPTYNSPLHF. CDR3 coding DNA: TGTGCCAGCAGCGCCCGACAGGCGCCAACCTATAATTCACCCCTCCACTTT. Full variable domain (outside the CDR3, taken from reference TRBV7-2 and TRBJ1-6): GAGVSQSPSNKVTEKGKDVELRCDPISGHTALYWYRQSLGQGLEFLIYFQGNSAPDKSGLPSDRFSAERTGGSVSTLTIQRTQQEDSAVYLCASSARQAPTYNSPLHFGNGTRLTVT.

This clonotype was observed at least ten times. This chain joins TRBV5-1 and TRBJ2-1; D is perhaps TRBD2 (5 bases). Trimming took off 2 bases at V and 9 bases at J, with 18 bases between the two ends. The V gene's germline CDR1 is SGHRS and CDR2 YFSETQ. The CDR3 runs to 15 residues. The CDR3 spells CASSLILGGTVEQFF. The CDR3 DNA sequence: TGCGCCAGCAGCTTAATACTAGGAGGTACAGTTGAGCAGTTCTTC. Together with reference TRBV5-1 and TRBJ2-1, the CDR3 gives the full variable domain: KAGVTQTPRYLIKTRGQQVTLSCSPISGHRSVSWYQQTPGQGLQFLFEYFSETQRNKGNFPGRFSGRQFSNSRSEMNVSTLELGDSALYLCASSLILGGTVEQFFGPGTRLTVL.

This clonotype was observed at least ten times. This rearrangement joins TRBV5-1 to TRBJ2-2, with D maybe TRBD1 (7 bases). V gave up 0 bases and J gave up 5 bases, with 11 bases separating them. CDR3 length: 15 amino acids. Germline CDR1 reads SGHRS; CDR2 reads YFSETQ. The DNA of the CDR3 is TGCGCCAGCAGCTTGGCCCCAGGGGGGACCGGGGAGCTGTTTTTT. Translating it yields CASSLAPGGTGELFF. Looking up the rest from reference TRBV5-1 and TRBJ2-2 gives the full variable domain: KAGVTQTPRYLIKTRGQQVTLSCSPISGHRSVSWYQQTPGQGLQFLFEYFSETQRNKGNFPGRFSGRQFSNSRSEMNVSTLELGDSALYLCASSLAPGGTGELFFGEGSRLTVL.

This clonotype was found many times. Here the CDR3 reads CASSQAVFTNEKLFF. The CDR3 region has the DNA TGTGCCAGCAGCCAAGCAGTTTTTACTAATGAAAAACTGTTTTTT. The V gene is TRBV4-2, the J gene TRBJ1-4; no definite D call. V lost 1 base to trimming and J lost 2 bases, with 8 bases between them. Germline V gene data show CDR1 as LGHNA and CDR2 as YNFKEQ. The CDR3 runs 15 residues.

In this sample, this clonotype turned up many times. The chain joins TRBV20-1 to TRBJ2-7; 7 bases fit TRBD1. Germline-derived CDR1 and CDR2 are DFQATT and SNEGSKA (reference sequence). CDR3 length: 14 residues. Trimming at V came to 6 bases and at J to 0 bases, leaving 8 bases not matched to a gene. The CDR3 here is CSATYRGHSYEQYF. CDR3 bases: TGCAGTGCAACCTACAGGGGCCACTCCTACGAGCAGTACTTC.

This clonotype has a count of ten or more. This sequence joins TRBV7-8 and TRBJ2-5; TRBD1 matches 9 bases. V lost 4 bases and J lost 4; bases outside the gene matches: 7. The germline CDR1 and CDR2 sequences are SGHVS and FQNEAQ. This CDR3 is 15 amino acids long. Here the CDR3 DNA reads TGTGCCAGCAGCTCCTACGGACAGGGGTCAGAGACCCAGTACTTC. Protein: CASSSYGQGSETQYF.

This clonotype occurred many times. V and J are TRBV5-1 and TRBJ2-3; no firm D call. In germline, CDR1 is SGHRS, CDR2 YFSETQ. The CDR3 loop spans 13 amino acids. The V and J ends lost 0 bases and 0 bases respectively, with 2 bases between them. CDR3 in amino acids: CASSLVSTDTQYF. Written as DNA, the CDR3 is TGCGCCAGCAGCTTGGTCAGCACAGATACGCAGTATTTT.

The sample holds many counts of this clonotype. The rearrangement joins TRBV7-2 to TRBJ2-5, with D possibly matching TRBD2 (5 bases). The CDR3 consists of 14 residues. CDR1 and CDR2 (germline): SGHTA, FQGNSA. Trimming pared 1 base from V and 1 base from J, leaving 7 bases between. CDR3 region: CASSLGRLQETQYF. CDR3 DNA: TGTGCCAGCAGCTTAGGGAGGCTCCAAGAGACCCAGTACTTC.

This clonotype has a count of ten or more. The chain links TRBV20-1 to TRBJ1-6, with D possibly matching TRBD1 (5 bases). The CDR3 has 16 amino acids. Germline assignment: CDR1 DFQATT and CDR2 SNEGSKA (reference sequence). V was clipped by 4 bases and J by 7 bases, with 20 bases between them. This chain's CDR3 is CSAIRWGSDPNSPLHF. The CDR3 DNA sequence: TGCAGTGCTATCAGATGGGGGAGTGATCCCAATTCACCCCTCCACTTT.

This clonotype was observed at least ten times. V is TRBV10-3 and J is TRBJ2-3; D call uncertain. Trimming stripped 6 bases from V and 0 bases from J, with 1 base between. Germline V gene sequence: CDR1 ENHRY, CDR2 SYGVKD. This CDR3 comprises 11 residues. The CDR3 coding sequence is TGTGCCATCAGGAGCACAGATACGCAGTATTTT. This codes for CAIRSTDTQYF.

Ten or more counts support this clonotype. The chain employs TRBV19 and TRBJ2-6; tentatively, D is TRBD2 (5 bases). This CDR3 has 15 amino acids. CDR1 and CDR2 from the germline V gene are LNHDA and SQIVND (reference sequence). V was clipped by 3 bases and J by 2 bases, with 8 bases between them. In DNA form, the CDR3 reads TGTGCCAGTAGTATCACCGGGGCTGGGGCCAACGTCCTGACTTTC. Its protein product is CASSITGAGANVLTF.

This clonotype has at least ten counts. The chain employs TRBV6-2 or TRBV6-3 and TRBJ2-1; D is possibly TRBD1 (5 bases). Germline V CDR1 and CDR2: MNHEY, SVGEGT. The CDR3 length is 16 residues. V was trimmed by 3 bases and J by 6 bases, leaving 18 bases between them. The chain's CDR3 is CASSYSLTHRPNEQFF. The CDR3 DNA reads TGTGCCAGCAGTTATTCCCTTACCCACAGGCCCAATGAGCAGTTCTTC.